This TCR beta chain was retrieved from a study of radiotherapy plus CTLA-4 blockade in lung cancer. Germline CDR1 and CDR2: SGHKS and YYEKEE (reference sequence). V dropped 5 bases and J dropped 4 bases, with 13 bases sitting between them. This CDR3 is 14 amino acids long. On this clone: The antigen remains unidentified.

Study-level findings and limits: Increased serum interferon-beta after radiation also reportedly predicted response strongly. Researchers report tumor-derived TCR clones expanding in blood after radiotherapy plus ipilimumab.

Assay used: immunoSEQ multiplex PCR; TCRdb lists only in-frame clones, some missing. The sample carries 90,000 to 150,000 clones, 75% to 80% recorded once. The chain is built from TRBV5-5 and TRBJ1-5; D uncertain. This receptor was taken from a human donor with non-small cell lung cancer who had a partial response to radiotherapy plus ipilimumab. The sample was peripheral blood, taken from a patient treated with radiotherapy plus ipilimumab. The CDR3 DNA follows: TGTGCCAGCAGTCCGACTACGGGGAATCAGCCCCAGCATTTT. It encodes CASSPTTGNQPQHF.